A selection of T cell receptor beta chains follows, all from one sample in a study of blood T cell repertoires in COVID-19. Libraries were prepared by immunoSEQ multiplex PCR; TCRdb keeps only in-frame clonotypes and omits some of them. The sample lists fewer than 150,000 clones, approximately 87% occurring once. The source material was peripheral blood. These receptors were obtained from a man in his sixties or seventies who had recovered from COVID-19. The CDR3 runs from the conserved cysteine through the conserved F or W. The D gene is left open where the match is weak. Clone sizes are given selectively: once, few, many, or a class where the clone is expanded.

d_call: TRBD1
clone_size: once
v_call: TRBV5-1
j_call: TRBJ1-1
cdr3_nt: TGCGCCAGCAGCTTCACAGGGGGCGGGAACACTGAAGCTTTCTTT
cdr3_aa: CASSFTGGGNTEAFF

d_call: TRBD2
clone_size: .
v_call: TRBV11-2
j_call: TRBJ2-1
cdr3_nt: TGTGCCAGCAGCTCCCCCTGGGGGGGTGAGCAGTTCTTC
cdr3_aa: CASSSPWGGEQFF

d_call: TRBD1
clone_size: .
v_call: TRBV2
j_call: TRBJ1-2
cdr3_nt: TGTGCCAGCAGGATCGGGACAGGGGGATATGGCTACACCTTC
cdr3_aa: CASRIGTGGYGYTF

d_call: .
clone_size: once
v_call: TRBV28
j_call: TRBJ2-3
cdr3_nt: TGTGCCAGCAGTCCTCCGGCGGGGCGCACAGATACGCAGTATTTT
cdr3_aa: CASSPPAGRTDTQYF

d_call: TRBD1
clone_size: .
v_call: TRBV7-9
j_call: TRBJ2-2
cdr3_nt: TGTGCCAGCAGCCGATCTCGACAGGGAGCAACCGGGGAGCTGTTTTTT
cdr3_aa: CASSRSRQGATGELFF

d_call: .
clone_size: .
v_call: TRBV18
j_call: TRBJ2-2
cdr3_nt: TGTGCCAGCTCACCTTCCCAGAGAGGGTTAAACACCGGGGAGCTGTTTTTT
cdr3_aa: CASSPSQRGLNTGELFF

d_call: .
clone_size: .
v_call: TRBV6-6
j_call: TRBJ2-7
cdr3_nt: TGTGCCAGCAGTTACAATCGGGATTCCTACGAGCAGTACTTC
cdr3_aa: CASSYNRDSYEQYF

d_call: TRBD1
clone_size: .
v_call: TRBV2
j_call: TRBJ1-4
cdr3_nt: TGTGCCAGCAGTGAAACAGGGGTTGGTGAAAAACTGTTTTTT
cdr3_aa: CASSETGVGEKLFF

d_call: .
clone_size: .
v_call: TRBV24-1
j_call: TRBJ2-7
cdr3_nt: TGTGCCACCAGTGATCGCCAGGGGGGTTTGTACGAGCAGTACTTC
cdr3_aa: CATSDRQGGLYEQYF

d_call: TRBD2
clone_size: .
v_call: TRBV3-1/TRBV3-2
j_call: TRBJ2-3
cdr3_nt: TGTGCCAGCAGCCCGGATAGCGGGGGGGCCTCTTTCCCAGATACGCAGTATTTT
cdr3_aa: CASSPDSGGASFPDTQYF

d_call: .
clone_size: .
v_call: TRBV6-5
j_call: TRBJ1-1
cdr3_nt: TGTGCCAGCAGCGGGGACATCGAGGGAGCTTTCTTT
cdr3_aa: CASSGDIEGAFF

d_call: .
clone_size: .
v_call: TRBV18
j_call: TRBJ1-1
cdr3_nt: TGTGCCAGCTCCCAACTTGGCGGGGGTTTTAACACTGAAGCTTTCTTT
cdr3_aa: CASSQLGGGFNTEAFF

d_call: .
clone_size: .
v_call: TRBV10-3
j_call: TRBJ2-5
cdr3_nt: TGTGCCATCAGTGATCGGAGCGGGGAGACCCAGTACTTC
cdr3_aa: CAISDRSGETQYF

d_call: .
clone_size: .
v_call: TRBV11-3
j_call: TRBJ2-2
cdr3_nt: TGTGCCAGCAGCCCAGGGGTGAACACCGGGGAGCTGTTTTTT
cdr3_aa: CASSPGVNTGELFF

d_call: .
clone_size: .
v_call: TRBV25-1
j_call: TRBJ1-6
cdr3_nt: TGTGCCAGCAGTGAATACCCGGACAGTTATAATTCACCCCTCCACTTT
cdr3_aa: CASSEYPDSYNSPLHF

d_call: .
clone_size: .
v_call: TRBV6-1
j_call: TRBJ2-5
cdr3_nt: TGTGCCAGCAGTGAAGGGCCGCGGGGGACCCAGTACTTC
cdr3_aa: CASSEGPRGTQYF

d_call: TRBD2
clone_size: .
v_call: TRBV4-2
j_call: TRBJ2-2
cdr3_nt: TGTGCCAGCAGCCAAGACGTGGGCGGGAGAACCGGGGAGCTGTTTTTT
cdr3_aa: CASSQDVGGRTGELFF

d_call: .
clone_size: .
v_call: TRBV6-2/TRBV6-3
j_call: TRBJ1-2
cdr3_nt: TGTGCCAGCAGTTACTCGAACGGTTATGGCTACACCTTC
cdr3_aa: CASSYSNGYGYTF

d_call: TRBD1
clone_size: .
v_call: TRBV7-2
j_call: TRBJ2-7
cdr3_nt: TGTGCCAGCAGCTACGACGCAGGGGGACCCTACGAGCAGTACTTC
cdr3_aa: CASSYDAGGPYEQYF

d_call: .
clone_size: once
v_call: TRBV19
j_call: TRBJ2-1
cdr3_nt: TGTGCCAGTAGTCCGCGGGACTCCCTGGGCAATGAGCAGTTCTTC
cdr3_aa: CASSPRDSLGNEQFF

d_call: .
clone_size: .
v_call: TRBV7-6
j_call: TRBJ2-5
cdr3_nt: TGTGCCAGCAGCCATTGGGCAGGATGGCAAGAGACCCAGTACTTC
cdr3_aa: CASSHWAGWQETQYF

d_call: .
clone_size: few
v_call: TRBV18
j_call: TRBJ1-1
cdr3_nt: TGTGCCAGCTCACCGCGATTCCCGGGACTGGGCCGCGGGGGTGAAGCTTTCTTT
cdr3_aa: CASSPRFPGLGRGGEAFF

d_call: TRBD2
clone_size: .
v_call: TRBV2
j_call: TRBJ2-1
cdr3_nt: TGTGCCAGCAGTGTAGGGCTAGCGGGAGGGAAGAATGAGCAGTTCTTC
cdr3_aa: CASSVGLAGGKNEQFF

d_call: .
clone_size: .
v_call: TRBV29-1
j_call: TRBJ1-4
cdr3_nt: TGCAGCGCCTCGTGGGGGGGAAAACTGTTTTTT
cdr3_aa: CSASWGGKLFF

d_call: .
clone_size: .
v_call: TRBV7-2
j_call: TRBJ1-1
cdr3_nt: TGTGCCAGCAGGCCGAGGGTAGGTGAGACTGAAGCTTTCTTT
cdr3_aa: CASRPRVGETEAFF

d_call: TRBD1
clone_size: .
v_call: TRBV5-1
j_call: TRBJ1-2
cdr3_nt: TGCGCCAGCAGACCCGGGACAGGGGGCGCGTTTGGCTACACCTTC
cdr3_aa: CASRPGTGGAFGYTF

d_call: .
clone_size: .
v_call: TRBV24-1
j_call: TRBJ2-5
cdr3_nt: TGTGCCACCAGCCGAACAGGGTCCGAGGAGACCCAGTACTTC
cdr3_aa: CATSRTGSEETQYF

d_call: TRBD1
clone_size: .
v_call: TRBV10-3
j_call: TRBJ1-2
cdr3_nt: TGTGCCATCACGACACAGGGGGCACAGAGTGGCTACACCTTC
cdr3_aa: CAITTQGAQSGYTF

d_call: .
clone_size: .
v_call: TRBV4-1
j_call: TRBJ1-3
cdr3_nt: TGCGCCAGCAGCCAAGAGTATGGGGGGTACGGTGGAAACACCATATATTTT
cdr3_aa: CASSQEYGGYGGNTIYF

d_call: .
clone_size: .
v_call: TRBV27
j_call: TRBJ2-2
cdr3_nt: TGTGCCAGCAGAGATCAAGGGGGAACCGGGGAGCTGTTTTTT
cdr3_aa: CASRDQGGTGELFF

d_call: .
clone_size: .
v_call: TRBV4-1
j_call: TRBJ2-2
cdr3_nt: TGCGCCAGCAGCCAAGCGCCCCTGAGGTCGAACACCGGGGAGCTGTTTTTT
cdr3_aa: CASSQAPLRSNTGELFF

d_call: TRBD1
clone_size: .
v_call: TRBV2
j_call: TRBJ1-1
cdr3_nt: TGTGCCAGCAGTGTCACAGGGGGAGGTACTGAAGCTTTCTTT
cdr3_aa: CASSVTGGGTEAFF

d_call: TRBD1
clone_size: .
v_call: TRBV20-1
j_call: TRBJ1-1
cdr3_nt: TGCAGTGCTAGTCCGAGACAGGGGAACACTGAAGCTTTCTTT
cdr3_aa: CSASPRQGNTEAFF

d_call: TRBD2
clone_size: .
v_call: TRBV5-4
j_call: TRBJ2-3
cdr3_nt: TGTGCCAGCTCTCGGGGGGGGCTAGCGGGGACAGATACGCAGTATTTT
cdr3_aa: CASSRGGLAGTDTQYF

d_call: TRBD2
clone_size: .
v_call: TRBV11-3
j_call: TRBJ2-3
cdr3_nt: TGTGCCAGCAGCCTAGCGGGGGGGCGGGCAGATACGCAGTATTTT
cdr3_aa: CASSLAGGRADTQYF

d_call: TRBD2
clone_size: .
v_call: TRBV20-1
j_call: TRBJ2-1
cdr3_nt: TGCAGTGCTAGTGGTCCTAGCGGGAGGCTCCACAATGAGCAGTTCTTC
cdr3_aa: CSASGPSGRLHNEQFF

d_call: TRBD1
clone_size: .
v_call: TRBV28
j_call: TRBJ1-1
cdr3_nt: TGTGCCAGCAGTTCGGCGGCAGGGGGCACTGAAGCTTTCTTT
cdr3_aa: CASSSAAGGTEAFF

d_call: TRBD1
clone_size: .
v_call: TRBV28
j_call: TRBJ2-3
cdr3_nt: TGTGCCAGCAGTGGGACAGTCACAGATACGCAGTATTTT
cdr3_aa: CASSGTVTDTQYF

d_call: TRBD1
clone_size: .
v_call: TRBV5-5
j_call: TRBJ2-7
cdr3_nt: TGTGCCAGCAGCTTGCAGGGGACAGGGGACTACGAGCAGTACTTC
cdr3_aa: CASSLQGTGDYEQYF

d_call: .
clone_size: .
v_call: TRBV5-4
j_call: TRBJ1-3
cdr3_nt: TGTGCCAGCAGCTTAGAAGGGGCCACAAACACCATATATTTT
cdr3_aa: CASSLEGATNTIYF

d_call: .
clone_size: few
v_call: TRBV5-4
j_call: TRBJ1-3
cdr3_nt: TGTGCCAGCAGCACACAGGGTGTCGGAAACACCATATATTTT
cdr3_aa: CASSTQGVGNTIYF

d_call: TRBD2
clone_size: once
v_call: TRBV7-2
j_call: TRBJ2-7
cdr3_nt: TGTGCCAGCAGCTATAGCGGGGGGGCCTACGAGCAGTACTTC
cdr3_aa: CASSYSGGAYEQYF